The present T cell receptor (beta chain) was sequenced within a study of post-analysis software for immune sequencing data. In the study overall: Some patients lacked subtype; others had relapsing-remitting, secondary progressive or progressive-relapsing disease.

A remark on this clonotype: Its antigen is still unknown. An end of the junction does not agree with germline; a read error may underlie this.

Built from TCR beta cDNA, the libraries had unique molecular identifiers in them. TCRdb processed the PCR reads anew with MiXCR; each CDR3 protein has one entry. The data hold hundreds of thousands of distinct CDR3 sequences, with 30% observed a single time. CDR1 is SGHRS, CDR2 YFSETQ, per germline. This CDR3 spans 14 amino acids. Study results and limitations: With TRBV5-6, TRBV5-1 and TRBV20-1 included, a handful of TRBV segments were more frequent in patients than in controls. F measure showed strong co-clustering of same-batch samples.

V gene TRBV5-1 combines with J gene TRBJ2-3; D gene unclear. Sequences were obtained from blood. The sequence came from a girl aged 10 to 17 with multiple sclerosis. CDR3 loop: CASSLLKSTDAQYF. The CDR3, as DNA: TGCGCCAGCAGCTTGTTGAAGAGCACAGATGCGCAGTATTTT.